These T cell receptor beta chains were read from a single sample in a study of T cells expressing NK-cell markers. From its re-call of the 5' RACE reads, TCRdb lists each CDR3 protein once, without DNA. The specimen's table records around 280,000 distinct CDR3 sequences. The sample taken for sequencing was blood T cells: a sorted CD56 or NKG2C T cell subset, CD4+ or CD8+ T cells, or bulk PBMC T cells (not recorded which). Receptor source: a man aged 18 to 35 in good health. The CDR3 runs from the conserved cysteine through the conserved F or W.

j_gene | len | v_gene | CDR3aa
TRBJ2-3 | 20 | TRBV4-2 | CASSQAVSGRPTPNTDTQYF
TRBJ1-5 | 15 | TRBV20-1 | CSARSQGNSNQPQHF
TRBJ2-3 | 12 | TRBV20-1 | CSAPKTSDTQYF
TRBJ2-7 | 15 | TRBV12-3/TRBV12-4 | CASNLGTGNPYEQYF
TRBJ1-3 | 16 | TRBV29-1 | CSVAFGQGVGGNTIHF
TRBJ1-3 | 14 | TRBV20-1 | CSVDPTGRGNTIYF
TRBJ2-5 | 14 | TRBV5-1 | CASSPGGVQETQYF
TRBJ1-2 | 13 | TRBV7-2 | CASSLVRGNGYTF
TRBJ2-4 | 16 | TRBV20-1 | CSAVEPSGAAKNIQYF
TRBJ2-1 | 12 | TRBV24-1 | CATSAGAGVQFF
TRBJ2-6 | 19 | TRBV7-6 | CASSLGARTVLSGANVLTF
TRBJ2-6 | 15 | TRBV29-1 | CSVGWDTGGANVLTF
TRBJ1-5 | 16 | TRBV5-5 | CASSLRGTGASQPQHF
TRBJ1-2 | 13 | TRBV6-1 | CASSTRDSYGYTF
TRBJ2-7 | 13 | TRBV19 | CASTQGLAYEQYF
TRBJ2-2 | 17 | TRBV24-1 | CATSDLGRGPNTGELFF
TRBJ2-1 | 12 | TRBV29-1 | CSVSLYLREQFF
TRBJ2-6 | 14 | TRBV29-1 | CSVEDQYSGDVLTF
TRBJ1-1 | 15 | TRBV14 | CASSQGPLWFGEAFF
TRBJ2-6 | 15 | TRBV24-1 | CATSDAVSGANVLTF
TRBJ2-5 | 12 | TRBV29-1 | CSFQPVGETQYF
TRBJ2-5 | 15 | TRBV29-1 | CSAGLAGGAQGTQYF
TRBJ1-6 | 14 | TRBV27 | CATGRGLNNSPLHF